This passage covers 30 T cell receptor beta chains from one sample sequenced in a study of blood T cell repertoires in COVID-19 (dated by TCRdb to 2018 to 2021). Library prep was done by the immunoSEQ multiplex PCR assay. This is the immuneACCESS table as TCRdb keeps it, with only in-frame sequences that have V and J called. A part of the clones is gone; compared with another copy, unresolved V genes explain less than half, and the rest is unexplained. A total of over 200,000 clones appear in this sample, 90% to 95% of them only once. Around 0.85% of the sample is in the top ten clones. Sequenced input: peripheral blood. These TCRs come from a man between 60 and 75 years old with COVID-19, enrolled during active disease.

This chain uses TRBV6-5 with TRBJ1-2; D gene unclear. The ends were cut back, 0 bases at V and 2 bases at J, with 13 bases in the middle. The CDR3 is 16 residues long. CDR1 MNHEY and CDR2 SVGAGI come from the germline V gene. CDR3 in amino acids: CASSYSATTVNYGYTF. The DNA of the CDR3 is TGTGCCAGCAGTTACTCGGCGACTACGGTCAACTATGGCTACACCTTC.

The chain is built from TRBV3-1 (or the pseudogene TRBV3-2) and TRBJ2-7; possibly TRBD1 for D (6 bases). V was shortened by 0 bases and J by 10 bases, with 16 bases between the two germline ends. This CDR3 is 14 amino acids long. Germline loops: CDR1 LGHDT, CDR2 YNNKEL (reference sequence). CDR3: CASSQDASSRGQYF. CDR3 DNA sequence: TGTGCCAGCAGCCAAGACGCATCCTCCAGGGGACAGTACTTC.

This clone was detected only once. The chain joins TRBV3-1 (or the pseudogene TRBV3-2) to TRBJ2-2, with 14 nucleotides matching TRBD2. The ends lost 5 bases at V and 4 bases at J; junction bases unmatched: 9. From germline, CDR1 is LGHDT and CDR2 YNNKEL (reference sequence). The CDR3 has 18 amino acids. The CDR3 DNA reads TGTGCCAGCAGCTCTCCGGGACTAGCGGGAGACGGCACCGGGGAGCTGTTTTTT. Its translation: CASSSPGLAGDGTGELFF.

This sequence joins TRBV5-1 and TRBJ1-2, with 7 bases that match TRBD1. The CDR3 is 18 residues long. Trimming at V came to 0 bases and at J to 2 bases, leaving 13 bases not matched to a gene. The germline V gene encodes CDR1 SGHRS and CDR2 YFSETQ. The CDR3 is CASSLGGTAITRNYGYTF. CDR3 in DNA: TGCGCCAGCAGCTTGGGAGGGACAGCCATCACTCGGAACTATGGCTACACCTTC.

The gene calls are TRBV7-8 and TRBJ2-7; D is unclear. The CDR3 consists of 13 residues. V gave up 2 bases and J gave up 5 bases, with 10 bases separating them. CDR1 is SGHVS and CDR2 is FQNEAQ in the germline V gene. In nucleotides, the CDR3 is TGTGCCAGCAGCTTACTCGCGCGGAACGAGCAGTACTTC. Its translation: CASSLLARNEQYF. The variable domain in full, completed from reference TRBV7-8 and TRBJ2-7, reads GAGVSQSPRYKVAKRGQDVALRCDPISGHVSLFWYQQALGQGPEFLTYFQNEAQLDKSGLPSDRFFAERPEGSVSTLKIQRTQQEDSAVYLCASSLLARNEQYFGPGTRLTVT.

The chain is built from TRBV5-6 and TRBJ2-2; D gene unclear. Germline values: CDR1 SGHDT, CDR2 YYEEEE. The CDR3 runs 14 residues. The germline V and J ends were trimmed by 3 bases and 7 bases, with 13 bases remaining between them. The CDR3 DNA sequence: TGTGCCAGCAGCTCAATTTCTAGAGGCGGGGAGCTGTTTTTT. Translation: CASSSISRGGELFF.

This chain joins TRBV15 and TRBJ2-3; TRBD2 matches at 13 bases. J was trimmed by 4 bases and V by 5 bases; bases with no gene match: 3. CDR1 LNHNV and CDR2 YYDKDF come from the germline V gene (reference sequence). The CDR3 totals 15 residues. Here the CDR3 DNA reads TGTGCCACCAGCGGACTAGCGGGAGAGGCAGATACGCAGTATTTT. Translating it yields CATSGLAGEADTQYF.

The chain combines TRBV4-2 with TRBJ2-2; tentative D call: TRBD2 (6 bases). Looked up from germline, CDR1 is LGHNA and CDR2 is YNFKEQ. With 4 bases removed from V and 2 bases from J, the gap between germline ends came to 20 bases. There are 18 residues in the CDR3. CDR3 region: CASSLSTLTGLNTGELFF. The DNA of the CDR3 is TGTGCCAGCAGCCTTTCAACTCTGACGGGACTTAACACCGGGGAGCTGTTTTTT.

The chain joins TRBV10-3 to TRBJ1-2; D possibly corresponds to TRBD1 (5 bases). V lost 2 bases and J lost 4, with 17 bases in between. The CDR3 sequence is 16 residues long. The germline CDR1 and CDR2 sequences are ENHRY and SYGVKD. CDR3 in amino acids: CAISENDRPLGYGYTF. The CDR3 DNA is TGTGCCATCAGTGAGAACGACAGACCCCTTGGCTATGGCTACACCTTC.

This chain links TRBV20-1 with TRBJ2-2; the match to TRBD2 covers 7 bases. CDR1 and CDR2 (germline): DFQATT, SNEGSKA (reference sequence). The CDR3 is 14 residues long. V trimming: 3 bases; J trimming: 5 bases; junction bases outside the gene matches: 6. As DNA, the CDR3 is TGCAGTGCTAGTCCGGGGGGACGAACCGGGGAGCTGTTTTTT. Translating gives CSASPGGRTGELFF.

V and J are TRBV9 and TRBJ1-3, with D unclear. The CDR3 has 13 amino acids. V lost 0 bases and J lost 7, with 8 bases in between. Germline assignment: CDR1 SGDLS and CDR2 YYNGEE. The CDR3, as DNA: TGTGCCAGCAGCGTAGTTGGAGGGAACACCATATATTTT. It codes for CASSVVGGNTIYF. The entire variable domain, with the rest obtained from reference TRBV9 and TRBJ1-3, is as follows: DSGVTQTPKHLITATGQRVTLRCSPRSGDLSVYWYQQSLDQGLQFLIQYYNGEERAKGNILERFSAQQFPDLHSELNLSSLELGDSALYFCASSVVGGNTIYFGEGSWLTVV.

This clone has a single count. V usage is TRBV7-3 and J usage is TRBJ1-5, with no clear D. Germline-derived CDR1 and CDR2 are SGHTA and FQGTGA. This CDR3 has 16 residues. Trimming removed 0 bases from V and 0 bases from J, with 9 bases in between. In DNA, the CDR3 is TGTGCCAGCAGCTTAACGAGCACCCCTAGCAATCAGCCCCAGCATTTT. It encodes CASSLTSTPSNQPQHF.

The V and J genes are TRBV7-2 and TRBJ1-1; weak D call: TRBD1 (5 bases). The germline CDR1 and CDR2 sequences are SGHTA and FQGNSA. CDR3 length: 12 residues. Trimming cost V 5 bases and J 2 bases, with 6 bases left between them. The CDR3 loop reads CASSRGNTEAFF. Here the CDR3 DNA reads TGTGCCAGCAGCAGGGGTAACACTGAAGCTTTCTTT.

This chain connects TRBV7-2 to TRBJ1-5, with D possibly TRBD1 on 6 matching bases. V was trimmed by 5 bases and J by 1 base, leaving 9 bases between them. Germline lookup yields CDR1 SGHTA and CDR2 FQGNSA. This CDR3 has 14 amino acids. The CDR3 bases are TGTGCCAGCAGCGGGCAGGGGAGCAATCAGCCCCAGCATTTT. This codes for CASSGQGSNQPQHF.

The rearrangement joins TRBV5-5 to TRBJ2-7; possible D gene TRBD2, 5 bases. The CDR3 length is 15 residues. Trimming shortened V by 0 bases and J by 7 bases, and 17 bases separated the two germline ends. Germline CDR1 is SGHKS and CDR2 is YYEKEE (reference sequence). This CDR3 is CASSLEQRTLREQYF. CDR3 DNA: TGTGCCAGCAGCTTGGAACAGCGGACCTTGCGAGAGCAGTACTTC.

The V and J genes are TRBV7-2 and TRBJ2-2; the match to TRBD2 covers 12 bases. V gave up 6 bases and J gave up 5 bases; unmatched junction bases: 7. In germline, CDR1 is SGHTA, CDR2 FQGNSA. The CDR3 has 16 amino acids. The DNA for the CDR3 is TGTGCCAGCAGATCTAGCGGGAGGGCCCAAACCGGGGAGCTGTTTTTT. It encodes CASRSSGRAQTGELFF.

V and J are TRBV27 and TRBJ2-7, with a tentative D call TRBD2 (5 bases). CDR3 size: 14 residues. With 5 bases removed from V and 4 bases from J, the gap between germline ends came to 15 bases. The germline V gene encodes CDR1 MNHEY and CDR2 SMNVEV (reference sequence). The CDR3 nucleotides read TGTGCCAGCAGTGACCGGGGAGACGAGTACGAGCAGTACTTC. It codes for CASSDRGDEYEQYF.

This chain joins TRBV6-4 and TRBJ2-3; a possible D gene is TRBD1 (6 bases). Germline CDR1 and CDR2: MRHNA and SNTAGT. V lost 3 bases, J lost 0 bases, and 10 bases lay in between. The CDR3 sequence is 15 residues long. CDR3 sequence: CASSEGASSTDTQYF. The CDR3 coding sequence is TGTGCCAGCAGTGAGGGGGCCTCTAGCACAGATACGCAGTATTTT.

The V call is TRBV20-1, the J call TRBJ2-1; 10 bases align to TRBD2. Germline CDR1 DFQATT, CDR2 SNEGSKA (reference sequence). The CDR3 covers 14 residues. Trimming took 3 bases from V and 4 from J; bases not matched to a gene: 3. DNA for the CDR3: TGCAGTGCTAGTAGTAGCGGGAGGTACAATGAGCAGTTCTTC. As protein: CSASSSGRYNEQFF.

J is TRBJ1-3 and V is TRBV3-1 (or the pseudogene TRBV3-2); 7 nucleotides match TRBD1. This CDR3 has 18 residues. Looked up from germline, CDR1 is LGHDT and CDR2 is YNNKEL (reference sequence). The V and J ends lost 1 base and 0 bases, in that order; junction bases with no gene match: 9. CDR3 residues: CASSQVWDSPISGNTIYF. As DNA, the CDR3 is TGTGCCAGCAGCCAAGTGTGGGACAGCCCGATCTCTGGAAACACCATATATTTT.

This chain connects TRBV11-3 to TRBJ2-7, with D possibly being TRBD2 (5 bases). The CDR3 extends over 13 amino acids. Germline CDR1 reads SGHNT; CDR2 reads YENEEA. V was shortened by 6 bases and J by 3 bases, with 12 bases between the two germline ends. CDR3 loop: CASSRGIFYEQYF. Here the CDR3 DNA reads TGTGCCAGCAGTCGAGGGATATTCTACGAGCAGTACTTC. Combining the CDR3 with reference TRBV11-3 and TRBJ2-7 gives the whole variable domain EAGVVQSPRYKIIEKKQPVAFWCNPISGHNTLYWYLQNLGQGPELLIRYENEEAVDDSQLPKDRFSAERLKGVDSTLKIQPAELGDSAVYLCASSRGIFYEQYFGPGTRLTVT.

V usage is TRBV16 and J usage is TRBJ1-5, with D unresolved. V lost 0 bases, J lost 10 bases, and 7 bases lay in between. The germline gives CDR1 KGHSY, CDR2 FQNENV. CDR3 length: 12 amino acids. DNA of the CDR3: TGTGCCAGCAGCCAATCACGACATCCCCAGCATTTT. As protein: CASSQSRHPQHF.

The V gene is TRBV19, the J gene TRBJ1-4; D is ambiguous. The germline gives CDR1 LNHDA, CDR2 SQIVND (reference sequence). Trimming cost V 4 bases and J 2 bases, with 8 bases left between them. The CDR3 totals 14 residues. The CDR3 DNA follows: TGTGCCAGTAGTAGCAGAACGACTAATGAAAAACTGTTTTTT. Translation: CASSSRTTNEKLFF.

The rearrangement links TRBV5-4 to TRBJ2-1, with 7 bases lining up with TRBD1. The J segment lost 6 bases and the V segment lost 3 bases, leaving 3 bases of the junction unmatched. Germline-derived CDR1 and CDR2 are SGHNT and YYREEE (reference sequence). The CDR3 has 13 amino acids. This chain's CDR3 is CASSSGQPNEQFF. CDR3 nucleotide sequence: TGTGCCAGCAGCTCGGGACAGCCCAATGAGCAGTTCTTC.

The chain couples TRBV5-4 to TRBJ1-2; a weak D match, TRBD1 (5 bases). The V gene lost 3 bases and the J gene lost 2 bases, with 14 bases spanning the gap. Germline V lookup: CDR1 SGHNT, CDR2 YYREEE (reference sequence). The CDR3 is 15 residues long. CDR3 loop: CASSSGGRENYGYTF. In nucleotides, the CDR3 is TGTGCCAGCAGCTCGGGGGGAAGGGAGAACTATGGCTACACCTTC.

This clone has just one count. CDR3: CAISESLAGVPDEQYF. CDR3 coding DNA: TGTGCCATCAGTGAGTCCCTAGCGGGAGTACCAGACGAGCAGTACTTC. This rearrangement joins TRBV10-3 to TRBJ2-7, with 10 bases lining up with TRBD2. The CDR3 contains 16 residues. The J segment lost 5 bases and the V segment lost 0 bases, leaving 7 bases of the junction unmatched. CDR1 and CDR2 from the germline V gene are ENHRY and SYGVKD.

The rearrangement uses TRBV6-2 or TRBV6-3 and TRBJ2-7, with 7 bases that match TRBD1. This CDR3 spans 14 amino acids. Germline V gives CDR1 MNHEY, CDR2 SVGEGT. V lost 6 bases to trimming and J lost 2 bases; unmatched junction nucleotides: 7. Written as DNA, the CDR3 is TGTGCCAGCAGCCTAGGACAGGTTGCCTACGAGCAGTACTTC. As protein: CASSLGQVAYEQYF.

V and J are TRBV18 and TRBJ2-7; 7 positions agree with TRBD1. The J segment lost 6 bases and the V segment lost 3 bases, leaving 8 bases of the junction unmatched. This CDR3 is built from 14 residues. Germline CDR1 KGHSH, CDR2 LQKENI. In DNA form, the CDR3 reads TGTGCCAGCTCACCGCGACAGGGTTCGGGCGAGCAGTACTTC. Its translation is CASSPRQGSGEQYF. Complete variable domain (other parts from reference TRBV18 and TRBJ2-7): NAGVMQNPRHLVRRRGQEARLRCSPMKGHSHVYWYRQLPEEGLKFMVYLQKENIIDESGMPKERFSAEFPKEGPSILRIQQVVRGDSAAYFCASSPRQGSGEQYFGPGTRLTVT.

V and J are TRBV15 and TRBJ1-2; 7 bases agree with TRBD1. The CDR3 length is 15 residues. V shed 4 bases, J shed 4 bases, and the junction held 9 bases outside the gene matches. Germline V CDR1 and CDR2: LNHNV, YYDKDF (reference sequence). The CDR3 region is CATSTNEGALYGYTF. The CDR3 region has the DNA TGTGCCACCAGCACCAACGAGGGGGCCCTCTATGGCTACACCTTC.

This clone was observed a single time. V and J are TRBV18 and TRBJ2-1, with 8 bases lining up with TRBD2. The CDR3 is 16 amino acids. Germline V gene sequence: CDR1 KGHSH, CDR2 LQKENI. V lost 4 bases and J lost 3; bases outside the gene matches: 8. The CDR3 loop reads CASSLAGGTRYNEQFF. The CDR3 DNA reads TGTGCCAGCTCACTCGCGGGAGGAACACGCTACAATGAGCAGTTCTTC.